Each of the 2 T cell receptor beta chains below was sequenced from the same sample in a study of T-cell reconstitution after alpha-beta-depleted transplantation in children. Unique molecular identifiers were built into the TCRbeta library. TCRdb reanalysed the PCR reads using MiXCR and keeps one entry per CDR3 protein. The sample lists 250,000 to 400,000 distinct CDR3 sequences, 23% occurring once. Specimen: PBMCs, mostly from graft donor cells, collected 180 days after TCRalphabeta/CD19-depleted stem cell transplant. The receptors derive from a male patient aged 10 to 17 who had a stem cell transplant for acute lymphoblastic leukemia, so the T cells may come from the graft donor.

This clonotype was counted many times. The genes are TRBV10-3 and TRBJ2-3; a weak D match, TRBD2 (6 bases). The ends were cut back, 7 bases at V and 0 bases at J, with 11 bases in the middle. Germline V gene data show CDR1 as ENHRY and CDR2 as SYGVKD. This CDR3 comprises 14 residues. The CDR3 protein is CAIKRGTSTDTQYF. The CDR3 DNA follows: TGTGCCATCAAGAGAGGGACTAGCACAGATACGCAGTATTTT.

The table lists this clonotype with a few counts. In DNA form, the CDR3 reads TGCGCCAGCAGCCCGGGGCAACTGCGGGGGACTAGAAACTACGAGCAGTACTTC. Its translation: CASSPGQLRGTRNYEQYF. The gene calls are TRBV4-1 and TRBJ2-7; 8 positions match TRBD2. This CDR3 contains 18 residues. J was trimmed by 3 bases and V by 4 bases; bases with no gene match: 17. CDR1 MGHRA and CDR2 YSYEKL come from the germline V gene.